This TCR beta chain originates from a study of cytomegalovirus exposure and HLA in healthy donors. Study-level points and caveats: When presence/absence was analysed, sequencing depth was taken to be roughly uniform across donors. In a later analysis, TCR beta V- and J-gene trimming was associated with a missense DCLRE1C variant.

PCR involved 60 Vbeta and 13 Jbeta primers. Clones were sequenced by immunoSEQ multiplex PCR, and TCRdb holds only the in-frame ones, with some missing. The sample gives some 150,000 clones, almost 80% of which show up once; roughly 6.3% is in the top ten. V was clipped by 2 bases and J by 4 bases, with 8 bases between them. Germline V gene sequence: CDR1 MDHEN, CDR2 SYDVKM. The CDR3 covers 13 residues. A note on this clone: Its target is unknown.

The chain has TRBV28 and TRBJ1-2; maybe TRBD1 (5 bases). Sequencing was carried out using PBMCs. The sequence was collected from a woman in her thirties or forties in good health and CMV-seropositive. The CDR3 DNA reads as TGTGCCAGCAGTTTAGGGCAGGGCTATGGCTACACCTTC. This codes for CASSLGQGYGYTF.